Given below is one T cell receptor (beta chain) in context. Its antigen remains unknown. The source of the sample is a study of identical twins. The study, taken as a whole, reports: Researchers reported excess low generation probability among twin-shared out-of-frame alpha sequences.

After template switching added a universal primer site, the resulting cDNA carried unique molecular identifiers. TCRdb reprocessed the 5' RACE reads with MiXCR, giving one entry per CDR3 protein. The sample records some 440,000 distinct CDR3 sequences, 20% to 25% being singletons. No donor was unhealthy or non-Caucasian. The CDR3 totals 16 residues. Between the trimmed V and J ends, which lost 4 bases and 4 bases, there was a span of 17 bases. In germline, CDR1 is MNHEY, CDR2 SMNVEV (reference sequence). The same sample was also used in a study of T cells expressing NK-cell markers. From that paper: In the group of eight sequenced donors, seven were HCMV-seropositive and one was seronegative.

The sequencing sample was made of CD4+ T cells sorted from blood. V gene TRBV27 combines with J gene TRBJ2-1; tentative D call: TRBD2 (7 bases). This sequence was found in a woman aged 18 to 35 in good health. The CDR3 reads CASSSHREGSYNEQFF. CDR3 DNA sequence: TGTGCCAGCAGTTCTCACAGGGAGGGCTCGTACAATGAGCAGTTCTTC.